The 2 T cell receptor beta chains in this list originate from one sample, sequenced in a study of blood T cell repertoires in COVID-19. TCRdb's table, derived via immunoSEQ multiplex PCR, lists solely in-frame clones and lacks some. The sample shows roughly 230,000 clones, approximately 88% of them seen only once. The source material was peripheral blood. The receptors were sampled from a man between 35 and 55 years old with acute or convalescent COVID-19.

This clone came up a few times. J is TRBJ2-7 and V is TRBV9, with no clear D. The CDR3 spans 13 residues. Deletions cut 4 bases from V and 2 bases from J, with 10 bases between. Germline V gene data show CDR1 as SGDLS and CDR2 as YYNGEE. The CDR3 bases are TGTGCCAGCAGCCAGAAACCCACCTACGAGCAGTACTTC. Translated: CASSQKPTYEQYF.

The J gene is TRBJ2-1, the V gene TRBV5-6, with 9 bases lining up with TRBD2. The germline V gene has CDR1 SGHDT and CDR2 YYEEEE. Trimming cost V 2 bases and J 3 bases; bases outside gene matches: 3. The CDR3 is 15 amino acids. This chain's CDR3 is CASSLTSGLYNEQFF. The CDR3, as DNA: TGTGCCAGCAGCTTAACTAGCGGGCTCTACAATGAGCAGTTCTTC.